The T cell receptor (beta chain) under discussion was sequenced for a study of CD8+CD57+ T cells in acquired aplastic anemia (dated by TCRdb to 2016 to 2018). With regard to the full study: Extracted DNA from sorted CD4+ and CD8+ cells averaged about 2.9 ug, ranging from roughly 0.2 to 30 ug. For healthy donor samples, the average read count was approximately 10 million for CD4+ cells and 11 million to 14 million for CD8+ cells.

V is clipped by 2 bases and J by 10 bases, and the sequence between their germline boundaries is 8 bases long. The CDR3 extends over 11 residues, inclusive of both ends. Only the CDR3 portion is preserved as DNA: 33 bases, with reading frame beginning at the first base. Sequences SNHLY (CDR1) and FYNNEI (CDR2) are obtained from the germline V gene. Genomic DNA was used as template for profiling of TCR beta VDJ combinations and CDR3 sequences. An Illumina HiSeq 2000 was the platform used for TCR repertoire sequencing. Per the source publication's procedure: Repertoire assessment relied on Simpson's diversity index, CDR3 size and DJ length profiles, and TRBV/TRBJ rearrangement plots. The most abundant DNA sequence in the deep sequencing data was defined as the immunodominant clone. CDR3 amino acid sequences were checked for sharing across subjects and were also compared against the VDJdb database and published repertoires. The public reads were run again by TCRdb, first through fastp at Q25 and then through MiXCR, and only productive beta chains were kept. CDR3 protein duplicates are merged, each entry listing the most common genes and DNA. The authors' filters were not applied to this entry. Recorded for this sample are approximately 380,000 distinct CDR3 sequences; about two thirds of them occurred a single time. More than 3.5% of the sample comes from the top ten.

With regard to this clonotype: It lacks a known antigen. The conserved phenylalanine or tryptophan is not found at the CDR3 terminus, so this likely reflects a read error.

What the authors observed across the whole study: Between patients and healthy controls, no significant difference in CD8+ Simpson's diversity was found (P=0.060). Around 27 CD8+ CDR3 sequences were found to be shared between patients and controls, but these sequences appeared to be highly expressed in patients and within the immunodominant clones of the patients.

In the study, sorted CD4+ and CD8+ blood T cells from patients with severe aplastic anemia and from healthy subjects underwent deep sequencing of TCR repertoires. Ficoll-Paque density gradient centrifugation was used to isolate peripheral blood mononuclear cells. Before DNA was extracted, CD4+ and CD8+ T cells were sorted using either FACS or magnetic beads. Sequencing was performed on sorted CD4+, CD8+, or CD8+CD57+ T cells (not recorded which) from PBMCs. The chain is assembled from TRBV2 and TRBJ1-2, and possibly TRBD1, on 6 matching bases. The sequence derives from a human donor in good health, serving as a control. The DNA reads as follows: TGTGCCAGCAGTGAAAGGGGGGACTACACCTGC. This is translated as CASSERGDYTC.